The rows below give T cell receptor beta chains drawn from one sample of a study of cytomegalovirus exposure and HLA in healthy donors. The table came from immunoSEQ multiplex PCR; TCRdb's copy has only in-frame clones and leaves some out. The sample has about 150,000 clones, more than 60% seen once. Sequenced sample: PBMCs. The receptor source for this set is a man aged 25-45 years in good health and CMV-seropositive. Both conserved end residues are part of each CDR3. The order of the fields is J gene, V gene, CDR3 protein.

j_gene: TRBJ2-5
v_gene: TRBV6-6
CDR3aa: CASRTWGGETQYF

j_gene: TRBJ1-2
v_gene: TRBV4-1
CDR3aa: CASSRTGFGYTF

j_gene: TRBJ1-5
v_gene: TRBV27
CDR3aa: CASRGRGNQPQHF

j_gene: TRBJ2-7
v_gene: TRBV7-3
CDR3aa: CASSLSLREKQYF

j_gene: TRBJ2-5
v_gene: TRBV5-4
CDR3aa: CASSFSRLAGGVGETQYF

j_gene: TRBJ2-7
v_gene: TRBV9
CDR3aa: CASSGSLGGEQYF

j_gene: TRBJ2-1
v_gene: TRBV7-3
CDR3aa: CASSLTQGLAGVRGEQFF

j_gene: -
v_gene: TRBV2
CDR3aa: CASSRQGNTYEQYF

j_gene: TRBJ1-5
v_gene: TRBV27
CDR3aa: CASSQTGAAWLPQHF

j_gene: TRBJ1-1
v_gene: TRBV10-3
CDR3aa: CAISEGQGGTEAFF

j_gene: TRBJ2-1
v_gene: TRBV7-9
CDR3aa: CANMLGGEQFF

j_gene: TRBJ1-1
v_gene: TRBV6-5
CDR3aa: CASSQSDRVDTEAFF

j_gene: TRBJ2-7
v_gene: TRBV5-6
CDR3aa: CASSFWGGARESSGQYF

j_gene: TRBJ1-4
v_gene: TRBV7-9
CDR3aa: CASSPPVEKLFF

j_gene: TRBJ2-7
v_gene: TRBV4-1
CDR3aa: CASSPSGQAFSEQYF

j_gene: TRBJ2-7
v_gene: TRBV30
CDR3aa: CAWSASSYEQYF

j_gene: TRBJ1-1
v_gene: TRBV29-1
CDR3aa: CSFRVDTEAFF

j_gene: TRBJ1-2
v_gene: TRBV18
CDR3aa: CASSPGQGNNGYTF

j_gene: TRBJ2-1
v_gene: TRBV7-2
CDR3aa: CASSDGTSGYNEQFF

j_gene: TRBJ2-2
v_gene: TRBV7-9
CDR3aa: CSNGGLAVNTGELFF

j_gene: TRBJ2-3
v_gene: TRBV5-4
CDR3aa: CASSHSGETDTQYF